Given below is one T cell receptor beta chain in context. The data were obtained in a study of CD8 T cells in Susac syndrome. It was treatment-naive patients with stable or active relapsing-remitting disease who made up the multiple sclerosis controls. CDR1 and CDR2 from the germline V gene are MNHEY and SMNVEV (reference sequence). Losses at the gene ends were 8 bases for V and 5 bases for J; bases not matched to a gene: 14. This CDR3 spans 15 amino acids. A quantity of roughly 0.5 to 1 ug RNA underwent reverse transcription using random hexamers. MiXCR, run by TCRdb on the immunoSEQ multiplex PCR reads, gives a single entry per CDR3 protein. The table has roughly 330,000 distinct CDR3 sequences, roughly nine tenths seen once.

V usage is TRBV27 and J usage is TRBJ2-7, with 8 bases matching TRBD1. The sequencing sample was made of CD4+ T cells from PBMCs. This clonotype was sampled from a human donor with multiple sclerosis. This CDR3 reads CASGPPDREPHEQYF. The DNA for the CDR3 is TGTGCCAGCGGCCCCCCGGACAGGGAACCCCACGAGCAGTACTTC.